The next 8 T cell receptor beta chains were all read from a single sample in a study of CD8 T cells in Susac syndrome. Random hexamers primed reverse transcription of about 0.5 to 1 ug RNA. MiXCR, run by TCRdb on the immunoSEQ multiplex PCR reads, gives a single entry per CDR3 protein. The sample contains 160,000 or so distinct CDR3 sequences, approximately 96% of which appear only once. The sample taken for sequencing was CD8+ T cells from PBMCs. The receptor set was obtained from a human donor with multiple sclerosis.

This chain links TRBV28 with TRBJ2-3; D gene ambiguous. The CDR3 runs 12 residues. Per the germline V gene, CDR1 is MDHEN and CDR2 is SYDVKM. The germline V and J ends were trimmed by 3 bases and 6 bases, with 7 bases remaining between them. The CDR3 sequence is CASSFASDTQYF. The CDR3 coding sequence is TGTGCCAGCAGTTTTGCAAGTGATACGCAGTATTTT. Supplemented by reference TRBV28 and TRBJ2-3, the full variable domain reads DVKVTQSSRYLVKRTGEKVFLECVQDMDHENMFWYRQDPGLGLRLIYFSYDVKMKEKGDIPEGYSVSREKKERFSLILESASTNQTSMYLCASSFASDTQYFGPGTRLTVL.

The chain recombines TRBV4-1 with TRBJ2-2; D unresolved. The V gene's germline CDR1 is MGHRA and CDR2 YSYEKL. The CDR3 runs 14 residues. V was pared by 0 bases and J by 5 bases, with 7 bases between. In nucleotides, the CDR3 is TGCGCCAGCAGCCAAGAGTCGGAGACCGGGGAGCTGTTTTTT. Encoded protein: CASSQESETGELFF.

This chain joins TRBV27 and TRBJ2-1, with unresolved D. The V gene's germline CDR1 is MNHEY and CDR2 SMNVEV (reference sequence). The CDR3 consists of 17 residues. V lost 3 bases and J 0 bases, leaving 15 bases between the germline ends. This chain's CDR3 is CASSLGGGPSSYNEQFF. The CDR3 nucleotides read TGTGCCAGCAGTTTGGGTGGCGGACCAAGCTCCTACAATGAGCAGTTCTTC.

The chain joins TRBV20-1 to TRBJ2-7; 14 bases map to TRBD2. Germline V gene lookup returns CDR1 DFQATT and CDR2 SNEGSKA (reference sequence). The CDR3 is 17 residues long. After removal of 0 bases from V and 5 bases from J, the junction contained 9 bases not matched to a gene. This CDR3 reads CSARDPGLAGVSNEQYF. The CDR3 region has the DNA TGCAGTGCTAGAGATCCGGGACTAGCGGGAGTTTCTAACGAGCAGTACTTC.

Only a few counts were recorded for this clonotype. The CDR3 loop reads CASSQGTVSYEQYF. CDR3 nucleotide sequence: TGTGCCAGCAGCCAAGGGACAGTCTCCTACGAGCAGTACTTC. This sequence joins TRBV4-2 and TRBJ2-7, with D possibly TRBD1 on 6 matching bases. The CDR3 contains 14 residues. Trimming shortened V by 1 base and J by 0 bases, and 7 bases separated the two germline ends. The germline CDR1 and CDR2 sequences are LGHNA and YNFKEQ.

V usage is TRBV5-1 and J usage is TRBJ2-7, with D perhaps TRBD1 (6 bases). CDR3 size: 15 residues. Per germline, CDR1 SGHRS and CDR2 YFSETQ. V lost 0 bases to trimming and J lost 0 bases, with 10 bases between them. The CDR3 DNA is TGCGCCAGCAGCTTGGATCAGGGGACCTCCTACGAGCAGTACTTC. This encodes CASSLDQGTSYEQYF.

This chain uses TRBV4-2 with TRBJ1-1; D gene ambiguous. In germline, CDR1 is LGHNA, CDR2 YNFKEQ. This CDR3 is 13 amino acids long. Trimming removed 1 base from V and 6 bases from J, with 9 bases in between. In nucleotides, the CDR3 is TGTGCCAGCAGCCAAGCACCTGGCGCTGAAGCTTTCTTT. Translation gives CASSQAPGAEAFF.

The J gene is TRBJ2-7, the V gene TRBV20-1, with TRBD2 as a possible D gene (5 bases). Trimming removed 4 bases from V and 2 bases from J, with 15 bases in between. Germline CDR1 and CDR2: DFQATT and SNEGSKA (reference sequence). The CDR3 is made up of 14 amino acids. Here the CDR3 DNA reads TGCAGTGCTATTCTAGCCGTTCCACCCTACGAGCAGTACTTC. Translated, it gives CSAILAVPPYEQYF.